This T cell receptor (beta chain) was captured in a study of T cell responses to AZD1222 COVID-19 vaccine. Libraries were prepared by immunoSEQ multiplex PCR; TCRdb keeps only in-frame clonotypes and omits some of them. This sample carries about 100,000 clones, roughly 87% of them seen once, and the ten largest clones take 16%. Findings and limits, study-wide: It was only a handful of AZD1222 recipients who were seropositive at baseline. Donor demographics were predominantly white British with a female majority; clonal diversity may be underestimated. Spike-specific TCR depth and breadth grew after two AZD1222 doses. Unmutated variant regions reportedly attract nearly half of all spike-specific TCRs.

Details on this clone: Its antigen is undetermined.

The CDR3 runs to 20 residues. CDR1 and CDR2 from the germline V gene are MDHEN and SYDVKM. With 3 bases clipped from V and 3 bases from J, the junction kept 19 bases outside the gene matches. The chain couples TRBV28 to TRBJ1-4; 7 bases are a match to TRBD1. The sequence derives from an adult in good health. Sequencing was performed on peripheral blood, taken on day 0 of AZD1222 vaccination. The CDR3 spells CASSFGFLDREDGSNEKLFF. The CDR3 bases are TGTGCCAGCAGTTTCGGATTCCTCGACAGGGAGGATGGTTCTAATGAAAAACTGTTTTTT. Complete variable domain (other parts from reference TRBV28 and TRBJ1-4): DVKVTQSSRYLVKRTGEKVFLECVQDMDHENMFWYRQDPGLGLRLIYFSYDVKMKEKGDIPEGYSVSREKKERFSLILESASTNQTSMYLCASSFGFLDREDGSNEKLFFGSGTQLSVL.